This passage covers 27 T cell receptor beta chains from one sample sequenced in a study of T cell clonality in common variable immunodeficiency. Clones were sequenced by immunoSEQ multiplex PCR, and TCRdb holds only the in-frame ones, with some missing. The repertoire consists of under 45,000 clones, none detected only once. Sequenced material: peripheral blood mononuclear cells. All receptors derive from a person aged 18 to 70 in good health.

This clone was observed at least ten times. The read stops 3 residues short of the end of the CDR3; the missing end is completed from the germline J gene. V gene TRBV28 combines with J gene TRBJ1-2, with 10 bases identical to TRBD1. CDR3 length: 16 amino acids. The V and J ends lost 4 bases and 0 bases, in that order; junction bases with no gene match: 5. Germline V lookup: CDR1 MDHEN, CDR2 SYDVKM. The CDR3 loop reads CASSSGQGSPNYGYTF. The CDR3 bases that were read are TGTGCCAGCAGTTCGGGACAGGGGTCCCCTAACTATGGC.

At least ten counts were recorded for this clone. With the read ending 3 residues before the CDR3 end, the germline J gene is used to fill in that end. V gene TRBV11-3 combines with J gene TRBJ2-1; D not certain. The germline gives CDR1 SGHNT, CDR2 YENEEA. The CDR3 length is 13 residues. V was shortened by 1 base and J by 9 bases, with 10 bases between the two germline ends. The CDR3 is CASSLVQSFEQFF. The part of the CDR3 DNA that was read is TGTGCCAGCAGCTTAGTCCAGTCGTTTGAG.

This clone was seen repeatedly, ten times or more. Read sequence stops 3 residues before the CDR3 end, and the germline J gene provides the missing end. The V and J genes are TRBV30 and TRBJ2-4, with TRBD1 matching over 12 bases. The trim removed 0 bases at V and 0 bases at J, leaving 9 bases unmatched. Germline assignment: CDR1 GTSNPN and CDR2 SVGIG (reference sequence). The CDR3 is 19 amino acids. The CDR3 sequence is CAWSVLWDRGRLAKNIQYF. The covered CDR3 bases are TGTGCCTGGAGTGTACTGTGGGACAGGGGGCGATTAGCCAAAAACATT.

As to this clone: Germline and junction disagree at one end, which may indicate a read error. The read ends 3 residues shy of where the CDR3 ends; the end is completed using the germline J gene. Other DNA sequences from this sample encode an identical CDR3 as well. V gene TRBV20-1 combines with J gene TRBJ1-3, with a weak D call TRBD1 (5 bases). This CDR3 region has 14 residues. Germline V gene data show CDR1 as DFQATT and CDR2 as SNEGSKA (reference sequence). The CDR3 region is CSAREPGFRNTIYF. The DNA read from the CDR3 is TGCAGTGCTAGAGAGCCAGGGTTTAGAAACACA.

Many counts were recorded for this clone. The read is 3 residues too short to cover the CDR3 end, so that end is filled in from the germline J gene. This rearrangement joins TRBV20-1 to TRBJ2-7; 8 bases map to TRBD2. The CDR3 contains 15 residues. J was trimmed by 3 bases and V by 6 bases; bases with no gene match: 13. CDR1 is DFQATT, CDR2 SNEGSKA, per germline (reference sequence). CDR3 DNA (partial): TGCAGTGCCGTAGGTAGCGGGATCAGGGGCTACGAG. Protein: CSAVGSGIRGYE. The full CDR3 sequence reads CSAVGSGIRGYEQYF.

This clone was picked up many times. The read ends 3 residues early relative to the CDR3; the germline J gene fills the gap. The V and J genes are TRBV14 and TRBJ2-7; no reliable D call. This CDR3 comprises 14 residues. Looked up from germline, CDR1 is SGHDN and CDR2 is FVKESK. The V and J ends lost 4 bases and 1 base respectively, with 11 bases between them. Here the CDR3 reads CASSPFYSSYEQYF. Incomplete CDR3 DNA: TGTGCCAGCAGCCCCTTCTATAGTTCCTACGAG.

This clone appeared many times. The read gets to within 3 residues of the CDR3 end, and the germline J gene fills in the rest. This chain uses TRBV12-3 or TRBV12-4 with TRBJ2-3, with TRBD2 matching 12 bases. V shed 10 bases and J 6 bases; nucleotides not matched to a gene: 20. CDR3 length: 18 residues. The covered CDR3 bases are TGTGCCACCAGGTGGGGGTGGAAACTAGCGGGAGGTGATGATACG. This codes for CATRWGWKLAGGDDT. The entire CDR3 sequence reads CATRWGWKLAGGDDTQYF.

A word on this clone: The CDR3 end lies 3 residues beyond the end of the read and is filled in from the germline J gene. The chain links TRBV19 to TRBJ2-6; D uncertain. With 3 bases removed from V and 4 bases from J, the gap between germline ends came to 7 bases. The CDR3 is 14 residues long. Germline CDR1 reads LNHDA; CDR2 reads SQIVND (reference sequence). The sequenced CDR3 bases are TGTGCCAGTAGTATTAGTTTCGGGGCCAACGTC. This codes for CASSISFGANV. The full CDR3 protein reads CASSISFGANVLTF.

This clone was counted many times. From the germline J gene comes the end of the CDR3, since the read stops 3 residues before it. The rearrangement links TRBV30 to TRBJ1-1; D uncertain. The CDR3 has 15 amino acids. In germline, CDR1 is GTSNPN, CDR2 SVGIG (reference sequence). V was shortened by 0 bases and J by 2 bases, with 13 bases between the two germline ends. Partial CDR3 DNA: TGTGCCTGGAGTGTCAGTGACATTCTAAACACTGAA. As protein: CAWSVSDILNTE. The CDR3 in full is CAWSVSDILNTEAFF.

This clone has a count of ten or more. CDR3 amino acids: CSAGTPLGSYEQYF. Incomplete CDR3 DNA: TGCAGTGCTGGGACTCCCCTCGGGTCCTACGAG. This sequence joins TRBV20-1 and TRBJ2-7; maybe TRBD2 (6 bases). The observed sequence ends 3 residues before the CDR3 terminus, with the missing tail filled in from the germline J gene. This CDR3 comprises 14 residues. V lost 5 bases and J lost 1, with 15 bases in between. The germline V gene encodes CDR1 DFQATT and CDR2 SNEGSKA (reference sequence).

This clone was seen a few times. At one of its ends the junction is not consistent with the germline gene, which may arise from a read error. The read ends 3 residues shy of where the CDR3 ends; the end is completed using the germline J gene. The chain carries TRBV6-1 and TRBJ1-6, with D uncertain. This CDR3 is 15 amino acids long. Germline CDR1 MNHNS, CDR2 SASEGT. Incomplete CDR3 DNA: TGTACCAGCAGTGAAGTGCCGGGGTCGTCCTCACCC. Its translation is CTSSEVPGSSSP. The whole CDR3 protein reads CTSSEVPGSSSPLHF.

On this clone: Coverage ceases 3 residues before the CDR3 finishes, and the germline J gene fills in the end. The chain links TRBV20-1 to TRBJ1-1; TRBD1 matches at 7 bases. V was pared by 0 bases and J by 0 bases, with 7 bases of the junction left unmatched. Germline lookup yields CDR1 DFQATT and CDR2 SNEGSKA (reference sequence). This CDR3 region has 16 residues. CDR3 bases read: TGCAGTGCTAGAGAGGGGATGACAGGGTTGAACACTGAA. Translation gives CSAREGMTGLNTE. In full, the CDR3 is CSAREGMTGLNTEAFF.

Worth noting for this clone: Read data end 3 residues before the CDR3 end; the end is taken from the germline J gene. The V call is TRBV5-8, the J call TRBJ2-3, with D maybe TRBD1 (5 bases). V dropped 3 bases and J dropped 5 bases, with 10 bases sitting between them. The V gene's germline CDR1 is SGHTS and CDR2 YDEGEE. The CDR3 is 13 residues long. The CDR3 reads CASSSGQLDTQYF. CDR3 bases read: TGTGCCAGCAGCTCCGGACAACTAGATACG. The full variable domain, its missing parts supplied by reference TRBV5-8 and TRBJ2-3, is EAGVTQSPTHLIKTRGQQATLRCSPISGHTSVYWYQQALGLGLQFLLWYDEGEERNRGNFPPRFSGRQFPNYSSELNVNALELEDSALYLCASSSGQLDTQYFGPGTRLTVL.

This clone was counted many times. The read ends 3 residues before the CDR3 terminus; that terminus is restored from the germline J gene. The rearrangement joins TRBV5-4 to TRBJ1-1; 7 bases line up with TRBD1. The CDR3 consists of 13 residues. CDR1 and CDR2 from the germline V gene are SGHNT and YYREEE (reference sequence). CDR3: CASSFYAGQEAFF. CDR3 DNA (partial): TGTGCCAGCAGCTTTTACGCGGGACAGGAA.

This clone came up many times. Read sequence stops 3 residues before the CDR3 end, and the germline J gene provides the missing end. V usage is TRBV20-1 and J usage is TRBJ1-5, with D maybe TRBD1 (5 bases). Germline CDR1 DFQATT, CDR2 SNEGSKA (reference sequence). The V and J ends lost 0 bases and 5 bases respectively, with 5 bases between them. CDR3 size: 12 residues. Partial CDR3 DNA: TGCAGTGCTAGAGAAGGGGATCAGCCC. This translates into CSAREGDQP. The whole CDR3 sequence reads CSAREGDQPQHF.

This clone was counted at least ten times. The read ends 3 residues shy of where the CDR3 ends; the end is completed using the germline J gene. The chain carries TRBV5-1 and TRBJ2-3; no firm D call. V lost 2 bases to trimming and J lost 2 bases, with 9 bases between them. The CDR3 has 14 amino acids. Germline V CDR1 and CDR2: SGHRS, YFSETQ. CDR3 bases read: TGCGCCAGCAGCTTCCCTCTATCCACAGATACG. Translating gives CASSFPLSTDT. The complete CDR3 protein is CASSFPLSTDTQYF.

The table lists this clone with many counts. The DNA ends 3 residues before the CDR3 does, and the rest of the CDR3 is filled in from the germline J gene. The chain is built from TRBV5-1 and TRBJ2-3, with TRBD2 as a possible D gene (6 bases). The CDR3 totals 15 residues. Germline V gives CDR1 SGHRS, CDR2 YFSETQ. Trimming shortened V by 0 bases and J by 2 bases, and 10 bases separated the two germline ends. The CDR3 here is CASSLVGLSTDTQYF. CDR3 DNA, as far as it was read: TGCGCCAGCAGCTTGGTGGGACTTTCCACAGATACG.

At least ten counts were recorded for this clone. The read ends 3 residues early relative to the CDR3; the germline J gene fills the gap. The chain has TRBV4-1 and TRBJ2-5; possible D gene TRBD1, 6 bases. Germline V lookup: CDR1 MGHRA, CDR2 YSYEKL. V dropped 4 bases and J dropped 5 bases, with 11 bases sitting between them. This CDR3 region has 13 residues. The CDR3 sequence: CASSRTGFETQYF. Partial CDR3 DNA: TGCGCCAGCAGCCGTACAGGGTTCGAGACC.

Turning to this clone: From the germline J gene comes the end of the CDR3, since the read stops 3 residues before it. The chain is built from TRBV30 and TRBJ1-2; D remains unclear. Germline V lookup: CDR1 GTSNPN, CDR2 SVGIG (reference sequence). There are 12 residues in the CDR3. The DNA read from the CDR3 is TGTGCCTGGAGTCCAAGCGGGAGCCCC. Translated: CAWSPSGSP. The full CDR3 protein is CAWSPSGSPYTF.

Comments on this clone: The read falls 3 residues short of the CDR3 end, and the missing part is taken from the germline J gene. The V gene is TRBV5-1, the J gene TRBJ2-3, with D perhaps TRBD1 (6 bases). The CDR3 is made up of 17 amino acids. V lost 1 base to trimming and J lost 3 bases, with 18 bases between them. Germline V gives CDR1 SGHRS, CDR2 YFSETQ. CDR3 bases read: TGCGCCAGCAGCTTGCAGGGAGTTTCGAGGGGGACAGATACG. This gives the protein CASSLQGVSRGTDT. In full, the CDR3 reads CASSLQGVSRGTDTQYF.

In regard to this clone: The read terminates 3 residues before the CDR3 end, so the remaining end is supplied by the germline J gene. The V gene is TRBV7-2, the J gene TRBJ2-1, with 10 bases lining up with TRBD1. The CDR3 has 16 amino acids. V was pared by 0 bases and J by 6 bases, with 5 bases of the junction left unmatched. Germline V gives CDR1 SGHTA, CDR2 FQGNSA. The part of the CDR3 DNA that was read is TGTGCCAGCAGCTTAGCCGGGACAGGGGTTGGCAATGAG. Translation gives CASSLAGTGVGNE. The full CDR3 sequence reads CASSLAGTGVGNEQFF.

This clone was counted many times. With the read ending 3 residues before the CDR3 end, the germline J gene is used to fill in that end. V is TRBV5-1 and J is TRBJ2-6; the D gene could be TRBD1 or TRBD2 (6 bases each). Trimming shortened V by 3 bases and J by 2 bases, and 18 bases separated the two germline ends. The germline V gene encodes CDR1 SGHRS and CDR2 YFSETQ. The CDR3 contains 18 residues. The CDR3 is CASSSLGGRGAGANVLTF. The part of the CDR3 DNA that was read is TGCGCCAGCAGCTCCTTGGGAGGCAGGGGCGCTGGGGCCAACGTC.

This clone was seen many times. The missing CDR3 end, 3 residues past where the read stops, is filled in from the germline J gene. V is TRBV20-1 and J is TRBJ1-6, with a weak D call TRBD1 (5 bases). This CDR3 is 14 amino acids long. The germline V gene has CDR1 DFQATT and CDR2 SNEGSKA (reference sequence). V was trimmed by 0 bases and J by 7 bases, leaving 10 bases between them. The CDR3: CSARDEAGNSPLHF. The CDR3 DNA, read in part, is TGCAGTGCTAGAGATGAGGCAGGGAATTCACCC.

This clone has ten or more counts. The DNA ends 3 residues before the CDR3 does, and the rest of the CDR3 is filled in from the germline J gene. The chain recombines TRBV6-1 with TRBJ1-5; 9 nucleotides match TRBD1. V lost 0 bases, J lost 5 bases, and 5 bases stayed unmatched. Germline CDR1 and CDR2: MNHNS and SASEGT. CDR3 size: 16 residues. The sequenced part of the CDR3 DNA is TGTGCCAGCAGTGAAGCCACGGGACAGGGCGATCAGCCC. This gives the protein CASSEATGQGDQP. The full CDR3 reads CASSEATGQGDQPQHF.

This clone was seen repeatedly, ten times or more. Read coverage stops 3 residues before the CDR3 terminus; the germline J gene supplies the remainder. The chain couples TRBV2 to TRBJ2-1, with TRBD1 identical over 12 bases. V lost 6 bases, J lost 5 bases, and 8 bases stayed unmatched. The CDR3 loop spans 16 amino acids. Per germline, CDR1 SNHLY and CDR2 FYNNEI. CDR3 DNA (partial): TGTGCCAGCAGCTCCCGGGACAGGGGGCGTCACAATGAG. Translated: CASSSRDRGRHNE. The whole CDR3 sequence reads CASSSRDRGRHNEQFF.

About this clone itself: The read halts 3 residues ahead of the CDR3 end, with the missing end drawn from the germline J gene. V gene TRBV20-1 combines with J gene TRBJ1-4; 7 bases map to TRBD1. The CDR3 runs 13 residues. Germline V gene lookup returns CDR1 DFQATT and CDR2 SNEGSKA (reference sequence). The CDR3 DNA, read in part, is TGCAGTGCTTCCGGGACAGAATATTCACCA. Its protein product is CSASGTEYSP. The CDR3 reads in full as CSASGTEYSPLFF.

This clone was seen at least ten times. The read gets to within 3 residues of the CDR3 end, and the germline J gene fills in the rest. V is TRBV11-2 and J is TRBJ2-7, with TRBD2 identical over 9 bases. Germline V gives CDR1 SGHAT, CDR2 FQNNGV. J gave up 0 bases and V 3 bases, and 0 bases lay outside the gene matches. This CDR3 is built from 14 residues. This CDR3 reads CASSFSGGSYEQYF. CDR3 DNA (partial): TGTGCCAGCAGCTTTAGCGGGGGCTCCTACGAG.